This T cell receptor beta chain originates from a study of T cell responses to AZD1222 COVID-19 vaccine. This table comes from immunoSEQ multiplex PCR, and its TCRdb copy is limited to in-frame clones, with some not included. The sample consists of about 81,000 clones, roughly 90% of them appearing once. With regard to this clone: The antigen is not known.

General observations from the study: White British people made up most donors, females outnumbered males, and clonal diversity was possibly underestimated. Repertoires in all cases were sampled only once the peak T cell response had passed.

The sample in question was peripheral blood, obtained 28 days after the second AZD1222 dose. The receptor's source is an adult who received the AZD1222 COVID-19 vaccine.

The CDR3 protein is CASSQDIGRAAGELFF. The DNA of the CDR3 is TGTGCCAGCAGCCAAGATATCGGGAGGGCCGCCGGGGAGCTGTTTTTT. This chain connects TRBV14 to TRBJ2-2; TRBD2 matches at 8 bases. V shed 0 bases and J 6 bases; nucleotides not matched to a gene: 6. The CDR3 length is 16 residues. Germline V CDR1 and CDR2: SGHDN, FVKESK.